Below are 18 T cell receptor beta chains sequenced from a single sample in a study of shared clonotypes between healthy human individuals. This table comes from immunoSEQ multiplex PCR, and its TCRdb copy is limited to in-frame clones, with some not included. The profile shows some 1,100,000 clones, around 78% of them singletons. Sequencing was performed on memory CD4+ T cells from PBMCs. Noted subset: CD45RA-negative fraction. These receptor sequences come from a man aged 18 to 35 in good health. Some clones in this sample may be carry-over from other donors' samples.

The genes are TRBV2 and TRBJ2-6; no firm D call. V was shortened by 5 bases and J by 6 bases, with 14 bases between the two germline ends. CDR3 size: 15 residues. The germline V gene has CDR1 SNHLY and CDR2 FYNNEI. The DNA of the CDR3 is TGTGCCAGCAGTAGAACCGACGGTATGGCCAACGTCCTGACTTTC. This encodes CASSRTDGMANVLTF.

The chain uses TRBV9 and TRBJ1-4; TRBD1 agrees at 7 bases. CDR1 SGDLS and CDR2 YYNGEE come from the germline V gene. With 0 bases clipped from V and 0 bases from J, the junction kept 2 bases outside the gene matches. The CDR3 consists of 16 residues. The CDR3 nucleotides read TGTGCCAGCAGCGTAGGACAGGGCGCAACTAATGAAAAACTGTTTTTT. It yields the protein CASSVGQGATNEKLFF.

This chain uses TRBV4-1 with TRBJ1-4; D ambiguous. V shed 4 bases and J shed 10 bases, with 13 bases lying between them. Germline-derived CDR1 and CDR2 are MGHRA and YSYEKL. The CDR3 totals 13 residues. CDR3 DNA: TGCGCCAGCAGCCCCCCGACAAGCGGAAAACTGTTTTTT. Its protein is CASSPPTSGKLFF.

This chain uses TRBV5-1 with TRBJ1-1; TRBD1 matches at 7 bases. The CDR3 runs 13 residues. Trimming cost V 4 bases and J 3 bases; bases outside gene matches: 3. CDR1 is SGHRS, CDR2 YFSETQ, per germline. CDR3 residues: CASSGGTDTEAFF. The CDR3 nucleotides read TGCGCCAGCAGCGGGGGGACAGACACTGAAGCTTTCTTT. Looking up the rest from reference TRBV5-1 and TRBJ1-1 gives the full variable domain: KAGVTQTPRYLIKTRGQQVTLSCSPISGHRSVSWYQQTPGQGLQFLFEYFSETQRNKGNFPGRFSGRQFSNSRSEMNVSTLELGDSALYLCASSGGTDTEAFFGQGTRLTVV.

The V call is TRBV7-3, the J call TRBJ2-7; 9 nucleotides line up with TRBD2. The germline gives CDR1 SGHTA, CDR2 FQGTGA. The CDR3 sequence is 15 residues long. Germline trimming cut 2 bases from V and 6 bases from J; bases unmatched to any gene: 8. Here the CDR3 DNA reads TGTGCCAGCAGCTTATTTGCTAGCGGGAACTCCGAGCAGTACTTC. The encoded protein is CASSLFASGNSEQYF.

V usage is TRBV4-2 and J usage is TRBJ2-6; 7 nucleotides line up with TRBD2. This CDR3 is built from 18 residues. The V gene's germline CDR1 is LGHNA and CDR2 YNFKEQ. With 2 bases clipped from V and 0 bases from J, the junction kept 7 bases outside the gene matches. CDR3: CASSQWGLAVSGANVLTF. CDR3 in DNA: TGTGCCAGCAGCCAATGGGGTCTAGCGGTCTCTGGGGCCAACGTCCTGACTTTC.

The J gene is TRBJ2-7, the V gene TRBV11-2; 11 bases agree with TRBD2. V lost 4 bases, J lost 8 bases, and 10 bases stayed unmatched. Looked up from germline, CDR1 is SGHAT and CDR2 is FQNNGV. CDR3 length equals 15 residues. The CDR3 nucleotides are TGTGCCAGCAGCTCACCTCTAGCGGGAGGTTCCCAGCAGTACTTC. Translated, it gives CASSSPLAGGSQQYF. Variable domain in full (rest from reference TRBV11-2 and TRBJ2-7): EAGVAQSPRYKIIEKRQSVAFWCNPISGHATLYWYQQILGQGPKLLIQFQNNGVVDDSQLPKDRFSAERLKGVDSTLKIQPAKLEDSAVYLCASSSPLAGGSQQYFGPGTRLTVT.

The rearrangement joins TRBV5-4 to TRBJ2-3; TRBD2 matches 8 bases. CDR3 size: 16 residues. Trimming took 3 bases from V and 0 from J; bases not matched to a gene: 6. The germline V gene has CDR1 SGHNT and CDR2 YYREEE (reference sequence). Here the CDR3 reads CASSSPTSGSTDTQYF. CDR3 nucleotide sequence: TGTGCCAGCAGCTCTCCCACTAGCGGTAGCACAGATACGCAGTATTTT.

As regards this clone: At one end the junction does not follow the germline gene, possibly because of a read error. In nucleotides, the CDR3 is TGTGCCAGCAAAGCTAGGACTAGCTCCCACGAGCAGTACTTC. It translates to CASKARTSSHEQYF. The chain carries TRBV6-6 and TRBJ2-7; 8 nucleotides line up with TRBD2. The germline CDR1 and CDR2 sequences are MNHNY and SVGAGI (reference sequence). The CDR3 extends over 14 amino acids.

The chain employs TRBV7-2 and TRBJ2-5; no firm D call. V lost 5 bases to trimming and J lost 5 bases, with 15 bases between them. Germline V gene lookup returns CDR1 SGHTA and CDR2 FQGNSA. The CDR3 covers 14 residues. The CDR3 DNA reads TGTGCCAGCAGCCCCACCCTCGCGAGCGAGACCCAGTACTTC. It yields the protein CASSPTLASETQYF.

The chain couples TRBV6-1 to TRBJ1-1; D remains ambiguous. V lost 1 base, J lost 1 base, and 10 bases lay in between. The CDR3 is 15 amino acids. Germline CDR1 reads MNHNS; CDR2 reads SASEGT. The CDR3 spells CASSEGVWANTEAFF. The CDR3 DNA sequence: TGTGCCAGCAGTGAAGGGGTCTGGGCGAACACTGAAGCTTTCTTT.

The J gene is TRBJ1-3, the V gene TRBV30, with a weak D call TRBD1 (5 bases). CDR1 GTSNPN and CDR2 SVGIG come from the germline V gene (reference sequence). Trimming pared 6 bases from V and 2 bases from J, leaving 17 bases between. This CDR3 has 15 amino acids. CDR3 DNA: TGTGCCTGCACACTAGACAGAGGCCCTGGAAACACCATATATTTT. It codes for CACTLDRGPGNTIYF. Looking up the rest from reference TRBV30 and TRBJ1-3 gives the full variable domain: SQTIHQWPATLVQPVGSPLSLECTVEGTSNPNLYWYRQAAGRGLQLLFYSVGIGQISSEVPQNLSASRPQDRQFILSSKKLLLSDSGFYLCACTLDRGPGNTIYFGEGSWLTVV.

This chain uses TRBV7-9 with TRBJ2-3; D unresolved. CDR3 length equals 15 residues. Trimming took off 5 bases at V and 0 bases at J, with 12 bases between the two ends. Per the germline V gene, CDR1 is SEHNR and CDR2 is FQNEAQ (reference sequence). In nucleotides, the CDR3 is TGTGCCAGCAGCGACCGGGCAGGTAGCACAGATACGCAGTATTTT. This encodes CASSDRAGSTDTQYF.

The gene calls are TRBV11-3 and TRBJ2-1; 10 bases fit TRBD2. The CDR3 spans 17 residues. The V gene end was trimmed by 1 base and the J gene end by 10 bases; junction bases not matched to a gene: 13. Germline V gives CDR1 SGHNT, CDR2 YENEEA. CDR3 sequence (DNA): TGTGCCAGCAGCTTAGGGACTAGCGGTCCATACCACGGGGAGCAGTTCTTC. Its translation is CASSLGTSGPYHGEQFF.

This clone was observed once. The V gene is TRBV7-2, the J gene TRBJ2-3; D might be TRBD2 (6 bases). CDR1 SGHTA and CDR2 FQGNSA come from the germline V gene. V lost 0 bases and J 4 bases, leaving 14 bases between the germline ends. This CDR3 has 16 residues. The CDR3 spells CASSLATGAVADTQYF. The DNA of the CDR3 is TGTGCCAGCAGCTTAGCGACGGGAGCGGTGGCAGATACGCAGTATTTT.

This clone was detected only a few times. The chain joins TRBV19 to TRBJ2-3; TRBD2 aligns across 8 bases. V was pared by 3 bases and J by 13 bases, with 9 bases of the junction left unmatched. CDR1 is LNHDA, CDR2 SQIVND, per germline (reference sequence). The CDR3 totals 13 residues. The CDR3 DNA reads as TGTGCCAGTAGTATTGGGAAAGCGGGAGAAAAGTATTTT. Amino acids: CASSIGKAGEKYF.

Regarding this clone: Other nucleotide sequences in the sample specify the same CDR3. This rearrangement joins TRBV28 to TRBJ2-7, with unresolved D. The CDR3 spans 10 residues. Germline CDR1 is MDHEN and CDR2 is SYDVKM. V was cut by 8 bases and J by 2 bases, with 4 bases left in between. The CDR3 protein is CASGTYEQYF. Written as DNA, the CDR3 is TGTGCCAGCGGCACCTACGAGCAGTACTTC.

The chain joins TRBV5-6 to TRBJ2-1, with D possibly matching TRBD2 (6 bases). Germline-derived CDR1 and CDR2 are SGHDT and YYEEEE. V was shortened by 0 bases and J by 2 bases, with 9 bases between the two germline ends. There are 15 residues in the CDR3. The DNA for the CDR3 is TGTGCCAGCAGCTTGGGACTAGGCGCCTACAATGAGCAGTTCTTC. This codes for CASSLGLGAYNEQFF.